The present TCR beta chain was sequenced within a study of chemoradiotherapy in HPV16-positive cancers. Study details: A couple of HPV16-positive patients' cells yielded candidate HPV-specific clones and common motifs. Overall study results and limits: Better recurrence-free survival went with HPV-responsive T-cell expansion in HPV16-positive patients. Non-HPV-specific T cells did not expand in tumors during treatment, whereas candidate HPV-specific clones and E7-related motifs did.

In the case of this clone: Its target is unknown.

Assay: immunoSEQ multiplex PCR; the TCRdb copy retains only in-frame clones and omits some. Of some 34,000 clones in the sample, more than 85% were seen once. Over chemoradiotherapy, repertoires were sampled more than once. This CDR3 spans 15 amino acids. Germline V lookup: CDR1 SGHNT, CDR2 YENEEA. Trimming shortened V by 5 bases and J by 0 bases, and 13 bases separated the two germline ends. The receptor was derived from a human donor with HPV-associated anogenital cancer. The rearrangement joins TRBV11-3 to TRBJ2-5, with D possibly matching TRBD2 (7 bases). Sample: blood, taken from a patient who underwent chemoradiotherapy. The CDR3 DNA sequence: TGTGCCAGCAGCGTAGGGGGGGGGAACCAAGAGACCCAGTACTTC. Translated, it gives CASSVGGGNQETQYF. The complete variable domain, with remaining parts taken from reference TRBV11-3 and TRBJ2-5, reads EAGVVQSPRYKIIEKKQPVAFWCNPISGHNTLYWYLQNLGQGPELLIRYENEEAVDDSQLPKDRFSAERLKGVDSTLKIQPAELGDSAVYLCASSVGGGNQETQYFGPGTRLLVL.